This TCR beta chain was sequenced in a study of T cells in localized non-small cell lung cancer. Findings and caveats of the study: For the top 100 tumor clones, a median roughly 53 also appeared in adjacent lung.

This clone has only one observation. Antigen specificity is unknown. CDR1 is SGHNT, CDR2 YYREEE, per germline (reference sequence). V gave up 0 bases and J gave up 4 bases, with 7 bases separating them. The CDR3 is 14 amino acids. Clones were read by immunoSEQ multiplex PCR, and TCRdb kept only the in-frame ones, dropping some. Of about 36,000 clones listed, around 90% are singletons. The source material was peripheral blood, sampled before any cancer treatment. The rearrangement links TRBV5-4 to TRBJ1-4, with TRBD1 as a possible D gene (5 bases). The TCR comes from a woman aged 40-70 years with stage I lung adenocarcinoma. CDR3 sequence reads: CASSLGQNNEKLFF. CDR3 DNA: TGTGCCAGCAGCTTGGGACAGAATAATGAAAAACTGTTTTTT.